A single sample is the source of the 3 T cell receptor beta chains below, sequenced in a study of OX40 agonist ivuxolimab in advanced cancers. The protocol was immunoSEQ multiplex PCR, while the TCRdb copy is restricted to in-frame clones and leaves out a portion. The repertoire holds tens of thousands of clones, approximately 90% seen once, with around 9.3% in the top ten. The sample here was CD4+ or CD8+ T cells sorted from blood, taken in a trial of the OX40 agonist ivuxolimab. The receptors originated from an adult with an advanced solid tumor such as melanoma, head and neck, liver or kidney cancer.

This chain joins TRBV19 and TRBJ2-3; 10 positions match TRBD2. J lost 3 bases, V lost 0 bases, and 12 bases had no gene match. Germline CDR1 reads LNHDA; CDR2 reads SQIVND (reference sequence). There are 19 residues in the CDR3. The DNA for the CDR3 is TGTGCCAGTAGTATAGATCGAGCGGGAGGGCCCGGTTTTACAGATACGCAGTATTTT. Translating gives CASSIDRAGGPGFTDTQYF.

The chain employs TRBV7-9 and TRBJ2-5; TRBD2 matches at 9 bases. Germline-derived CDR1 and CDR2 are SEHNR and FQNEAQ (reference sequence). The CDR3 has 18 residues. V shed 5 bases and J 9 bases; nucleotides not matched to a gene: 22. In DNA form, the CDR3 reads TGTGCCAGCAGCCAAGCGGGGTGGGCTAGCGGGGACGGCAGAGCCCAGTACTTC. Translating it yields CASSQAGWASGDGRAQYF.

This clone was seen just once. This rearrangement joins TRBV9 to TRBJ2-2; D call uncertain. Germline V gene data show CDR1 as SGDLS and CDR2 as YYNGEE. The V end was cut by 4 bases, the J end by 6 bases, with 10 bases between. The CDR3 length is 13 residues. CDR3 protein: CASSTHLAGELFF. For the CDR3, the DNA is TGTGCCAGCAGCACCCACTTGGCCGGGGAGCTGTTTTTT.